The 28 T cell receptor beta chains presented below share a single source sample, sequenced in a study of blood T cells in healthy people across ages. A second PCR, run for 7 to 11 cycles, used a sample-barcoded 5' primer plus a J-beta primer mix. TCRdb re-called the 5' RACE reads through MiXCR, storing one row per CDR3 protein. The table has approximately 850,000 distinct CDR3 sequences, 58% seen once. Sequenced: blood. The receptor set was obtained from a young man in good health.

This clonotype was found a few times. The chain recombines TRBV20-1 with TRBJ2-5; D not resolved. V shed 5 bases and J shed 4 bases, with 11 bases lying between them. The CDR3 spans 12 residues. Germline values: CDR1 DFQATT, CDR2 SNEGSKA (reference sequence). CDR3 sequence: CSAGDGSETQYF. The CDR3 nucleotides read TGCAGTGCTGGGGATGGATCAGAGACCCAGTACTTC.

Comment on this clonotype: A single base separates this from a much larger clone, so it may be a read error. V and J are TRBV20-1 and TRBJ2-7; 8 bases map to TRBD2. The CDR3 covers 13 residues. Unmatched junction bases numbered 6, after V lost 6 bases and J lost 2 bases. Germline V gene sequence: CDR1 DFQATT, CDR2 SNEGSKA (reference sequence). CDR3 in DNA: TGCAGTGCCACGCGGACTAGCACCTACGAGCAGTACTTC. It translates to CSATRTSTYEQYF.

The CDR3 loop is CASSSPAVVEQFF. CDR3 sequence (DNA): TGTGCCAGCAGCTCTCCAGCTGTTGTTGAGCAGTTCTTC. V and J are TRBV6-2 or TRBV6-3 and TRBJ2-1, with D unresolved. Germline V gives CDR1 MNHEY, CDR2 SVGEGT. The CDR3 is made up of 13 amino acids. The V gene lost 6 bases and the J gene lost 9 bases, with 15 bases spanning the gap.

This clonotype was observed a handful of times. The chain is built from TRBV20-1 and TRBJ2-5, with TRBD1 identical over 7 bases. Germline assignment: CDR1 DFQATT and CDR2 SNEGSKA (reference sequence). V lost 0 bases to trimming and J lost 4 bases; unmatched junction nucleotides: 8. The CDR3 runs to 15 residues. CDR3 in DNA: TGCAGTGCTAGAGAGCCCGGGTCAGGGGGAGAGACCCAGTACTTC. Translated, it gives CSAREPGSGGETQYF.

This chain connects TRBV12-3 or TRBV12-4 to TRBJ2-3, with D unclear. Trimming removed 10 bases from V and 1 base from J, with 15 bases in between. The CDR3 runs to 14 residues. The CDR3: CANTLGYRTDTQYF. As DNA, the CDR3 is TGTGCCAACACCCTGGGGTATCGCACAGATACGCAGTATTTT.

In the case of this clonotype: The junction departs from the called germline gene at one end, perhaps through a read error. The CDR3 DNA reads as TGTGCCAGCAGCTTAGAGTTGGGGGGCCGTTACAATGATCAGTTCTTC. As protein: CASSLELGGRYNDQFF. V gene TRBV7-6 combines with J gene TRBJ2-1; D may match TRBD1 or TRBD2 (6 bases each). The CDR3 is 16 amino acids. The V gene's germline CDR1 is SGHVS and CDR2 FNYEAQ.

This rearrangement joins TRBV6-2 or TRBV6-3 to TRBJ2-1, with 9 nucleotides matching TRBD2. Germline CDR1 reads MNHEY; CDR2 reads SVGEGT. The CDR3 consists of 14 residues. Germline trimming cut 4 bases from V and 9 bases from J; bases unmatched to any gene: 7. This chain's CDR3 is CASSLAGAVGEQFF. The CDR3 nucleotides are TGTGCCAGCAGTTTAGCGGGAGCGGTTGGTGAGCAGTTCTTC.

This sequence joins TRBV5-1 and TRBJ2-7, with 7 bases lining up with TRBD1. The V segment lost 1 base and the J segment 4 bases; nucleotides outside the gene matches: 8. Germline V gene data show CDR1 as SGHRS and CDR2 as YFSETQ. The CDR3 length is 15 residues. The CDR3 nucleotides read TGCGCCAGCAGCTTGTTTTGGGGACAGAAGTACGAGCAGTACTTC. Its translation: CASSLFWGQKYEQYF.

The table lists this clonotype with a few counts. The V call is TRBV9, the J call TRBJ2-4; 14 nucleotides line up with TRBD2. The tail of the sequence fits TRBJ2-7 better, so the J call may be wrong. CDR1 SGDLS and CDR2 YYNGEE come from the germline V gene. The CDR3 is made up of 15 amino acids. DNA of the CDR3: TGTGCCAGCAGCCCCTGGACTAGCGGGAGGTACGAGCAGTACTTC. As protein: CASSPWTSGRYEQYF.

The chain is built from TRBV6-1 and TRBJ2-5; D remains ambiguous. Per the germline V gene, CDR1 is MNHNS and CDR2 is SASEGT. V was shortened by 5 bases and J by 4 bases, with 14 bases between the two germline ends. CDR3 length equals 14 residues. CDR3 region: CASSSYSVGETQYF. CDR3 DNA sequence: TGTGCCAGCAGTTCCTACTCCGTCGGAGAGACCCAGTACTTC.

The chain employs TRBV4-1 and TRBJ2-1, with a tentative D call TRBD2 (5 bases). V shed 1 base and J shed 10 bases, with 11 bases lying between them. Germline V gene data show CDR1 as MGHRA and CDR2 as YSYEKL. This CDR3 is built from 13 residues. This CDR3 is CASSQVRADEQFF. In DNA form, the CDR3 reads TGCGCCAGCAGCCAAGTGCGGGCTGACGAGCAGTTCTTC.

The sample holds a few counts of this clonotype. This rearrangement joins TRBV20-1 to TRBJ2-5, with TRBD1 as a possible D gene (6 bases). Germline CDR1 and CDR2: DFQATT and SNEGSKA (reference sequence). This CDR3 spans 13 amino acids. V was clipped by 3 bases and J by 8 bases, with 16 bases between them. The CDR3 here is CSASGGRGGTQYF. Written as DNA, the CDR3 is TGCAGTGCTAGTGGTGGGAGAGGGGGAACCCAGTACTTC.

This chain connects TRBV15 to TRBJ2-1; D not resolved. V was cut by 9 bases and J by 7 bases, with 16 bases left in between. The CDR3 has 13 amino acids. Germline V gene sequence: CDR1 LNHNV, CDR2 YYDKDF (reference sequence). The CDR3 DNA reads TGTGCCACGGAACCAGCGAGTGTAAATGAGCAGTTCTTC. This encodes CATEPASVNEQFF.

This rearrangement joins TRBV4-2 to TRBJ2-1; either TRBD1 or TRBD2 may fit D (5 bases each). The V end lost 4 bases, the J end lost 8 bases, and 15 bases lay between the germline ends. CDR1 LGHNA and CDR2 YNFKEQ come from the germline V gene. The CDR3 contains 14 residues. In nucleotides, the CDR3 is TGTGCCAGCAGCCCCGGGACCCCAATAGATGAGCAGTTCTTC. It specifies CASSPGTPIDEQFF.

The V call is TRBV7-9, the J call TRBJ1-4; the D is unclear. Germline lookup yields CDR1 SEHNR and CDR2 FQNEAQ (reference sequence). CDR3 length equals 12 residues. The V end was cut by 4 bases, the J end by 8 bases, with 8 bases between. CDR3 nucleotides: TGTGCCAGCAGCTCTACTGACGAAAAACTGTTTTTT. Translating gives CASSSTDEKLFF.

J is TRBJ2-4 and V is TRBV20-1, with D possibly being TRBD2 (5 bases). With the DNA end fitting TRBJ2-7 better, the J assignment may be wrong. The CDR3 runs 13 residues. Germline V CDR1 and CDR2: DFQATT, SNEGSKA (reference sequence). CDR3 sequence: CSASRDTPHEQYF. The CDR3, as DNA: TGCAGTGCTAGTCGGGATACGCCCCACGAGCAGTACTTC.

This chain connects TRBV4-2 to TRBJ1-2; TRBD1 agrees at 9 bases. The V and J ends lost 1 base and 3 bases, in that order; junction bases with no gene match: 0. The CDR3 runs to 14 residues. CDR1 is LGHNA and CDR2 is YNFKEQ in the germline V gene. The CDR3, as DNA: TGTGCCAGCAGCCAAGGGACAGGGGACTATGGCTACACCTTC. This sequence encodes CASSQGTGDYGYTF.

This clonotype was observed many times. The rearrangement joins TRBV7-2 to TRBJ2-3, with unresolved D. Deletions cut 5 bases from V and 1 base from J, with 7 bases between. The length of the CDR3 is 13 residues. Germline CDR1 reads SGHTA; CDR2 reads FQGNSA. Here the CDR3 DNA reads TGTGCCAGCAGCCGCGGAGGCACAGATACGCAGTATTTT. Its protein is CASSRGGTDTQYF.

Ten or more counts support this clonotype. CDR3 region: CASSLGTYAYEQYF. CDR3 nucleotide sequence: TGTGCCAGCAGCTTAGGGACGTATGCCTACGAGCAGTACTTC. The chain carries TRBV7-2 and TRBJ2-7; D is undetermined. V was cut by 1 base and J by 2 bases, with 9 bases left in between. The germline gives CDR1 SGHTA, CDR2 FQGNSA. This CDR3 region has 14 residues.

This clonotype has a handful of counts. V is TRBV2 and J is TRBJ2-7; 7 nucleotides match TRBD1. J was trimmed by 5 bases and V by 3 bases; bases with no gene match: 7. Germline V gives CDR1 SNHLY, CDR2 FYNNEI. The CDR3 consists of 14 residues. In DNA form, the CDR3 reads TGTGCCAGCAGTGATAACAGGGGTATCCACGAGCAGTACTTC. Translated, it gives CASSDNRGIHEQYF.

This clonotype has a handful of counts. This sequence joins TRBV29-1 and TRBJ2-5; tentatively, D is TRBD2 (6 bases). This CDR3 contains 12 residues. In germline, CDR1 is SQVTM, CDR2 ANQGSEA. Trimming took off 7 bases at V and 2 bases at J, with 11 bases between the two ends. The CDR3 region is CSGGEIQETQYF. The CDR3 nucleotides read TGCAGCGGGGGGGAGATTCAAGAGACCCAGTACTTC. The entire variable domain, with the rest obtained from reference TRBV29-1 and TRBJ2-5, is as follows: SAVISQKPSRDICQRGTSLTIQCQVDSQVTMMFWYRQQPGQSLTLIATANQGSEATYESGFVIDKFPISRPNLTFSTLTVSNMSPEDSSIYLCSGGEIQETQYFGPGTRLLVL.

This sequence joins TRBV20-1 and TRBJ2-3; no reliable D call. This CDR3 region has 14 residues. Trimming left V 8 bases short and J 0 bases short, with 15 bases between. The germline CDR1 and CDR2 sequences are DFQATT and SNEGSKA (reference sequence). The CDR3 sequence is CSLAGSSSTDTQYF. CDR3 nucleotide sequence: TGCAGTCTTGCTGGTTCGTCTAGCACAGATACGCAGTATTTT.

CDR3 nucleotide sequence: TGTGCCAGCAGCTTTAGCGGGCTAGGGGTGACAGATACGCAGTATTTT. Protein: CASSFSGLGVTDTQYF. The V and J genes are TRBV11-2 and TRBJ2-3, with 7 bases matching TRBD2. The junction had 9 bases not matched to a gene; V was cut back by 3 bases and J by 3 bases. CDR3 size: 16 residues. In germline, CDR1 is SGHAT, CDR2 FQNNGV.

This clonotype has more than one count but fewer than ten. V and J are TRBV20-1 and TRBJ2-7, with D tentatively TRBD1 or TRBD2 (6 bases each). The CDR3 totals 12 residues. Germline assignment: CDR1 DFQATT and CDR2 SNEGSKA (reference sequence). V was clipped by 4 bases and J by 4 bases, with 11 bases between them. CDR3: CSANKGGYEQYF. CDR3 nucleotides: TGCAGTGCTAATAAGGGGGGTTACGAGCAGTACTTC.

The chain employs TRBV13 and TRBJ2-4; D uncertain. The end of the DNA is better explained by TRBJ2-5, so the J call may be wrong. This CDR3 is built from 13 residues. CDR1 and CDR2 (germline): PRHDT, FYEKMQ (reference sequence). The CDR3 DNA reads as TGTGCCAGCAGGGAAGGTTTTCGAGAGACCCAGTACTTC. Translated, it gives CASREGFRETQYF.

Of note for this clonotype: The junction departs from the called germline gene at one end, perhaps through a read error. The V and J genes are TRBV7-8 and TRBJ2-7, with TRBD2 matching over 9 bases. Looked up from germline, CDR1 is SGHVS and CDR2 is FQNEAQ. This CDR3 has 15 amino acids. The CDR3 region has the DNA TGTGCCAGCAGCTTCCGGCGGGAGGGGGGCTACGAGCAGTATTTC. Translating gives CASSFRREGGYEQYF.

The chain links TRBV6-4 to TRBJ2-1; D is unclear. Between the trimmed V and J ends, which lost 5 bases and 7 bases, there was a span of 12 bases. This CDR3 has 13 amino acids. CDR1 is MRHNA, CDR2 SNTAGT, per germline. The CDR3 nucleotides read TGTGCCAGCAGTCAGGAAGTTGGTAATGAGCAGTTCTTC. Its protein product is CASSQEVGNEQFF.

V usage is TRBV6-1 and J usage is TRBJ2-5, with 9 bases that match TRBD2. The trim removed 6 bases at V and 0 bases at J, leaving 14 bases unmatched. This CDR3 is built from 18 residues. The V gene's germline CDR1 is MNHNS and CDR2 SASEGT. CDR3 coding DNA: TGTGCCAGCAGCCTTTGGCTAGCGGGGAACTCGTACCAAGAGACCCAGTACTTC. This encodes CASSLWLAGNSYQETQYF.